The rows below give T cell receptor beta chains drawn from one sample of a study of sequential checkpoint blockade in melanoma. Profiling relied on immunoSEQ multiplex PCR, and the TCRdb table lists in-frame clones only, not all of them. Among about 9,600 clones listed, around 24% were seen once. Here the sequenced sample was tumor tissue (inferred from file names), taken from a patient given nivolumab and ipilimumab in sequence. These receptors were collected from a human donor with melanoma. Each CDR3 is given with its conserved first and last residue. Each record gives: V gene, J gene, CDR3 protein.

>TRBV30|TRBJ2-4
CAWSVAGFPAKNIQYF
>TRBV15|TRBJ1-1
CATSRGGDIAEAFF
>TRBV11-3|TRBJ2-3
CASSPFRGSTDTQYF
>TRBV18|TRBJ2-3
CASSPIGGDTQYF
>TRBV6-8|TRBJ1-5
CASSYSTVAPQHF
>TRBV11-3|TRBJ2-2
CASSPGSDYLNTGELFF
>TRBV11-3|TRBJ1-5
CASSRRRQGQSNQPQHF
>TRBV11-3|TRBJ2-7
CASSPTAGGYTYEQYF
>TRBV9|TRBJ2-7
CASMLLLRRPYEQYF
>TRBV7-6|TRBJ1-5
CASSLNGGLQPQHF
>TRBV30|TRBJ2-3
CAWSVGLAKSTDTQYF
>TRBV23-1|TRBJ1-5
CASSQEWQVNQPQHF
>TRBV7-4|TRBJ2-1
CASSFSGYNEQFF
>TRBV6-8|TRBJ2-6
CASKPGASGANVLTF
>TRBV12-5|TRBJ2-5
CASGLGLAGPQETQYF
>TRBV6-8|TRBJ2-7
CASSVPLYPTGGGEQYF
>TRBV5-1|TRBJ2-7
CASSPGHYSSYEQYF
>TRBV11-3|TRBJ1-4
CASSPGQAGGEKLFF
>TRBV6-8|TRBJ2-2
CASSERGGLNTGELFF
>TRBV28|TRBJ2-3
CASIGGYNTDTQYF
>TRBV28|TRBJ2-1
CASSMGLYFFEQFF
>TRBV30|TRBJ1-5
CAWSARDNQPQHF
>TRBV30|TRBJ2-7
CAWITGQRSYEQYF
>TRBV5-1|TRBJ2-3
CASSRGLAGTADTQYF
>TRBV28|TRBJ1-1
CASSLVGNTEAFF
>TRBV10-2|TRBJ2-3
CASSDARPDDTQYF
>TRBV6-8|TRBJ2-7
CASSLGLAGGEF
>TRBV11-3|TRBJ1-5
CASSLDSSGQGQPQHF
>TRBV5-3|TRBJ2-7
CARSLTSGRRPLYEQYF
>TRBV11-3|TRBJ1-2
CASSLGGRDYGYTF
>TRBV11-3|TRBJ2-3
CASIPGGRGSADTQYF
>TRBV19|TRBJ1-6
CASSITAPGTGGFNSPLHF
>TRBV11-3|TRBJ2-7
CASSAGQGPPYEQYF
>TRBV9|TRBJ2-3
CASSIQGAPTDTQYF
>TRBV6-7|TRBJ1-4
CASRGPEKLFF
>TRBV18|TRBJ1-4
CASSPPDRGTQKLFF
>TRBV11-3|TRBJ1-6
CASSLVGGNSPLHF
>TRBV9|TRBJ1-1
CASSVSLTDRGNTEAFF
>TRBV21-1|TRBJ2-7
CASSVADGTGVLEQYF
>TRBV7-4|TRBJ2-1
CASSFFPGLAGNEQFF
>TRBV12-5|TRBJ1-6
CASGLGHSPLHF
>TRBV29-1|TRBJ2-1
CSVSGTTSSYNEQFF
>TRBV30|TRBJ2-2
CAWMGATGTLSGELFF
>TRBV6-8|TRBJ2-2
CASSYRATGELFF
>TRBV9|TRBJ2-2
CASSTRQSNTGELFF
>TRBV6-8|TRBJ2-2
CASTRGAGGPFGELFF
>TRBV11-3|TRBJ2-1
CASSWGGTSGRGEQFF
>TRBV7-5|TRBJ2-2
CASSLGSGRLTGELFF
>TRBV19|TRBJ1-4
CASSILTGPSNEKLFF
>TRBV19|TRBJ1-1
CASSILVSDDRANTEAFF
>TRBV18|TRBJ2-7
CASSPRAGPTYEQYF
>TRBV11-3|TRBJ2-3
CASSLVRAGQSSTDTQYF
>TRBV30|TRBJ1-1
CAWRLGAGGLNTEAFF
>TRBV11-3|TRBJ2-7
CASSLGGGRVVHEQYF
>TRBV11-3|TRBJ2-2
CASSSRIPDLVNTGELFF